This TCR beta chain derives from a study of blood T cell repertoires in COVID-19. For the study at large: The United States, Italy and Spain provided the acute and convalescent COVID-19 samples. Nucleic acid was either cDNA or gDNA, and it came from T cells, B-cell-depleted T cells, or PBMCs.

Unmatched junction bases numbered 7, after V lost 5 bases and J lost 2 bases. CDR3 length: 16 amino acids. Germline V gene lookup returns CDR1 MNHEY and CDR2 SMNVEV (reference sequence). Original methodology: Using reference gene primer amplification, nucleated cell counts were estimated. Sequencing was performed with immunoSEQ multiplex PCR; in TCRdb, only in-frame clones are kept and a portion is missing. V and J calls and clone size follow that table, whereas D and trimming were derived from the DNA. The sample holds roughly 38,000 clones, approximately 80% seen once. The clonotype originates from a man aged 45-65 years with active COVID-19. Sequencing used peripheral blood. The gene calls are TRBV27 and TRBJ2-7, with 12 bases fitting TRBD2. The CDR3 reads CASSPGLAGTAYEQYF. CDR3 DNA sequence: TGTGCCAGCAGTCCAGGACTAGCGGGGACGGCCTACGAGCAGTACTTC.